This is a list of T cell receptor beta chains from one sample in a study of tumor and adjacent non-tumor tissue in lung cancer. TCRdb re-called the multiplex PCR reads with MiXCR, one entry per CDR3 protein. The sample has 90,000 to 130,000 distinct CDR3 sequences, over 75% seen once; the top ten hold approximately 22%. Sequenced: lung tumor tissue. The source of these receptors is a man between 65 and 85 years old with non-small cell lung cancer. Each CDR3 is given with its conserved first and last residue.

CDR3aa | j_gene | v_gene
CSAVPYQKSEVNEQFF | TRBJ2-1 | TRBV29-1
CASSLGTSGDRDTQYF | TRBJ2-3 | TRBV11-3
CAYSLTGLFSYEQYF | TRBJ2-7 | TRBV11-3
CALSLRGNQPQHF | TRBJ1-5 | TRBV7-8
CASSWRGNDQFF | TRBJ2-1 | TRBV12-3/TRBV12-4
CSVGTSTSYNEQPF | TRBJ2-1 | TRBV29-1
CVSSQATGTGLGETQYF | TRBJ2-5 | TRBV4-2
CASSYFGWGQNSYQPQHF | TRBJ1-5 | TRBV6-6
CAGSRTLVGEGGEQYF | TRBJ2-7 | TRBV4-1
CSASGGRSPYEQYF | TRBJ2-7 | TRBV20-1
CASILDGHGANVLTF | TRBJ2-6 | TRBV5-1
CASNSDITNTETFF | TRBJ1-1 | TRBV5-5
CVIRGTSGRPSSYEQYF | TRBJ2-7 | TRBV10-3
CASRRNRGGGRFDEQFF | TRBJ2-1 | TRBV5-1
CASTRREVSTDTLYF | TRBJ2-3 | TRBV11-3
CARSQETRGQRSYTF | TRBJ1-2 | TRBV4-2
CASSYCPGGDFNQPQHF | TRBJ1-5 | TRBV6-2/TRBV6-3
CASCQDRRPYFNFGYTF | TRBJ1-2 | TRBV4-3
CASRCAMGLGTDTQYF | TRBJ2-3 | TRBV28
CASSLSGNTIYF | TRBJ1-3 | TRBV5-8
CASSPPGQTGELFF | TRBJ2-2 | TRBV7-9
CGSSAGTFTNEKLLF | TRBJ1-4 | TRBV5-4
CASSYGYGDYRNYEQYF | TRBJ2-7 | TRBV6-6
CSGDATSYGCTF | TRBJ1-2 | TRBV29-1
CASSRDLAGGPDTQYF | TRBJ2-3 | TRBV4-3
CVSCSDRGQETQYF | TRBJ2-5 | TRBV12-3/TRBV12-4
CAIASGQGRETQYF | TRBJ2-5 | TRBV11-3
CASSPPMNTEELFF | TRBJ2-2 | TRBV18
CASSLGLGQYF | TRBJ2-7 | TRBV11-2
CASSHAVISSYNSPLHF | TRBJ1-6 | TRBV4-1
CSASVGQGGVYGYTF | TRBJ1-2 | TRBV20-1
CSVLLTGAYGYTF | TRBJ1-2 | TRBV29-1
CASSSDGLPRYEQYF | TRBJ2-7 | TRBV5-1
CASTQRVNTEAFF | TRBJ1-1 | TRBV7-9
CGVTGQGTDTQYF | TRBJ2-3 | TRBV29-1
CASSEFIDGGYTF | TRBJ1-2 | TRBV10-2
CASSQAPGSVADTHYF | TRBJ2-3 | TRBV4-2
CASISPDYTGVLLF | TRBJ2-2 | TRBV11-2
CASGPGTGGEGCTF | TRBJ1-2 | TRBV10-1
CASSQAGGSDEQFF | TRBJ2-1 | TRBV12-3/TRBV12-4
CARSPRLGQGPHEQLF | TRBJ2-1 | TRBV11-1
CAGRHLSGTEALF | TRBJ1-1 | TRBV11-2
CASGVGGIITEAFF | TRBJ1-1 | TRBV6-1
CTSSLLGTGGGYNEHFF | TRBJ2-1 | TRBV11-3
CASSFGIGPDTQYF | TRBJ2-3 | TRBV11-2
CACSSGTVGSGANVPTF | TRBJ2-6 | TRBV6-5
CASSLFFVESNQPQHF | TRBJ1-5 | TRBV7-2
CDSSPPDSYEQYF | TRBJ2-7 | TRBV12-3/TRBV12-4